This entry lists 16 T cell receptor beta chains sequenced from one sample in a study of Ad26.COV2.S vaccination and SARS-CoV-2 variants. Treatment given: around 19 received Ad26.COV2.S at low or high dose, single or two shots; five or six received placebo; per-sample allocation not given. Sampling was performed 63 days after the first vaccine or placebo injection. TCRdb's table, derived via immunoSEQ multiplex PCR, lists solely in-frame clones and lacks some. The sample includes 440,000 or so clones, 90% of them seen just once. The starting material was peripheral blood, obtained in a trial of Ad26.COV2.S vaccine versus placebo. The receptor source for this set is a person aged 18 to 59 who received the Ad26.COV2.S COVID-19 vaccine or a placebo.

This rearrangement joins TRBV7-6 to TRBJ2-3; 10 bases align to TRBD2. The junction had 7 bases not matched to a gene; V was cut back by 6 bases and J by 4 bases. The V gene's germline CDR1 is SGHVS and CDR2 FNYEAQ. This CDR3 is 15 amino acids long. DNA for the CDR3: TGTGCCAGCAGTTCTAGCGGGAGTCTCGCAGATACGCAGTATTTT. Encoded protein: CASSSSGSLADTQYF.

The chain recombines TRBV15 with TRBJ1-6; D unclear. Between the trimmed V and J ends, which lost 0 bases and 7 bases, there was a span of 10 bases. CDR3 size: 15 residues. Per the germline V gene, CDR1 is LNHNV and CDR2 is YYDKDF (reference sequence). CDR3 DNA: TGTGCCACCAGCAGAGATCGAGCGGGAAATTCACCCCTCCACTTT. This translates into CATSRDRAGNSPLHF.

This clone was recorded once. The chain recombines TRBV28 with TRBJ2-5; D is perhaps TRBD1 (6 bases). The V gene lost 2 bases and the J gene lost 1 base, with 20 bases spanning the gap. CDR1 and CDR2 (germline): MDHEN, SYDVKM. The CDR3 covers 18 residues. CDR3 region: CASSLKAGAWRRQETQYF. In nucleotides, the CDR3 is TGTGCCAGCAGTTTAAAGGCAGGGGCCTGGCGGCGCCAAGAGACCCAGTACTTC.

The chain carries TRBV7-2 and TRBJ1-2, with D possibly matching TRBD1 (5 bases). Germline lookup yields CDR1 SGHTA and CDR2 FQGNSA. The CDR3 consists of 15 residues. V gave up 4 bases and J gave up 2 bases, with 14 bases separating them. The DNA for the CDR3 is TGTGCCAGCAGCTCCGCCGGGACGGAAAACTATGGCTACACCTTC. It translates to CASSSAGTENYGYTF.

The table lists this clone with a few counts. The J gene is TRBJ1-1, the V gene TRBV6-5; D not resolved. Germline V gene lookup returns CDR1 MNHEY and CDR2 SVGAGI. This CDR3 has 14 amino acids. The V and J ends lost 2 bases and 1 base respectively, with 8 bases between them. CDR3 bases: TGTGCCAGCAGTTACGACCGAGAGAACACTGAAGCTTTCTTT. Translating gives CASSYDRENTEAFF.

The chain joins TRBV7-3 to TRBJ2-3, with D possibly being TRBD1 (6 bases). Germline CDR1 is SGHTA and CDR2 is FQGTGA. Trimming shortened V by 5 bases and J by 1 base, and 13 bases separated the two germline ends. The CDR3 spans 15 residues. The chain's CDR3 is CASSVKSGGTDTQYF. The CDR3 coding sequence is TGTGCCAGCAGCGTAAAGTCAGGGGGCACAGATACGCAGTATTTT.

CDR3 loop: CASSIDQRGSQYF. CDR3 sequence (DNA): TGTGCCAGTAGTATTGACCAGCGGGGGTCGCAGTACTTC. The V call is TRBV19, the J call TRBJ2-7, with 8 bases aligning to TRBD2. The CDR3 runs 13 residues. The J segment lost 9 bases and the V segment lost 3 bases, leaving 7 bases of the junction unmatched. CDR1 LNHDA and CDR2 SQIVND come from the germline V gene (reference sequence).

The CDR3 reads CASTGTTGPGANVLTF. The CDR3 DNA follows: TGTGCCAGCACCGGAACGACAGGGCCCGGGGCCAACGTCCTGACTTTC. The J gene is TRBJ2-6, the V gene TRBV7-2, with 7 bases that match TRBD1. The CDR3 has 16 amino acids. V lost 7 bases to trimming and J lost 4 bases; unmatched junction nucleotides: 10. CDR1 and CDR2 (germline): SGHTA, FQGNSA.

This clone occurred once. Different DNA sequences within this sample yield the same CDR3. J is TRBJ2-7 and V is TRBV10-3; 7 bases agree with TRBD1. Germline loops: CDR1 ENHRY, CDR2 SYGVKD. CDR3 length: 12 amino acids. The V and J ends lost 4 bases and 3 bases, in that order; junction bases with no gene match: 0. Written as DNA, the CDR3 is TGTGCCATCAGTGGACAGGGCTACGAGCAGTACTTC. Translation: CAISGQGYEQYF.

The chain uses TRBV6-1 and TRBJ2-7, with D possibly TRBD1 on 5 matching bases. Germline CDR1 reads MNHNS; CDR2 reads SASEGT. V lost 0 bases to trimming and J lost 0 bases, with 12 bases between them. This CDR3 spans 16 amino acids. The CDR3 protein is CASSEAATAFSYEQYF. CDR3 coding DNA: TGTGCCAGCAGTGAAGCGGCGACAGCCTTCTCCTACGAGCAGTACTTC.

CDR3 coding DNA: TGTGCCAGCAGTGTGGAGGGAGCGGGACAGCCCCAGCATTTT. It translates to CASSVEGAGQPQHF. The gene calls are TRBV2 and TRBJ1-5, with unresolved D. The V end was cut by 4 bases, the J end by 7 bases, with 14 bases between. Germline V gene lookup returns CDR1 SNHLY and CDR2 FYNNEI. The CDR3 is 14 amino acids. The complete variable domain, with remaining parts taken from reference TRBV2 and TRBJ1-5, reads EPEVTQTPSHQVTQMGQEVILRCVPISNHLYFYWYRQILGQKVEFLVSFYNNEISEKSEIFDDQFSVERPDGSNFTLKIRSTKLEDSAMYFCASSVEGAGQPQHFGDGTRLSIL.

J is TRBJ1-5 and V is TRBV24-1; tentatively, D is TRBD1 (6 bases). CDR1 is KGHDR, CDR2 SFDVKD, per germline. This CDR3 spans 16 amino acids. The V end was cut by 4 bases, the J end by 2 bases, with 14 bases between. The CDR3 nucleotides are TGTGCCACCAGTGACCCACAACAGGGAGGCAATCAGCCCCAGCATTTT. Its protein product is CATSDPQQGGNQPQHF.

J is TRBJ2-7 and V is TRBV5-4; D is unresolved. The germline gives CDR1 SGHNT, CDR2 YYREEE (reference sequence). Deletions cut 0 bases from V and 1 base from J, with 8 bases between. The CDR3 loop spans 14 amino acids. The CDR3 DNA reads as TGTGCCAGCAGCTTGGCTCTTGGGTCCTACGAGCAGTACTTC. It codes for CASSLALGSYEQYF. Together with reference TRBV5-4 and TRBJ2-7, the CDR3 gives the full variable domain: ETGVTQSPTHLIKTRGQQVTLRCSSQSGHNTVSWYQQALGQGPQFIFQYYREEENGRGNFPPRFSGLQFPNYSSELNVNALELDDSALYLCASSLALGSYEQYFGPGTRLTVT.

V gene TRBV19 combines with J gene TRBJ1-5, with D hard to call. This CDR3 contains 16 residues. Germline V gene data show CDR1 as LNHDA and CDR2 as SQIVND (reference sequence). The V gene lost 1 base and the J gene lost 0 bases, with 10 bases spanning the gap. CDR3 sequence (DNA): TGTGCCAGTAGTATAGCTCCGGGAACTAGCAATCAGCCCCAGCATTTT. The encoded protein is CASSIAPGTSNQPQHF.

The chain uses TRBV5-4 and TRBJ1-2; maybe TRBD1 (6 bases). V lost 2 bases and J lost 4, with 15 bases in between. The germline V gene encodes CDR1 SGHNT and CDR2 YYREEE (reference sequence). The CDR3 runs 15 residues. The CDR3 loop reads CASSFGVRGSYGYTF. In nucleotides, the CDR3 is TGTGCCAGCAGCTTCGGGGTCAGGGGCTCCTATGGCTACACCTTC.

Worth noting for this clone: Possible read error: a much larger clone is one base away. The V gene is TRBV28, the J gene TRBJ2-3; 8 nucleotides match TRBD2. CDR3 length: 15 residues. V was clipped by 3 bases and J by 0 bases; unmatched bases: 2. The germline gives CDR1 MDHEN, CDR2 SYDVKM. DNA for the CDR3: TGTGCCAGCAGTTTGCCTAGCGGGAGCACAGATACGCAGTATTTT. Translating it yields CASSLPSGSTDTQYF.